This T cell receptor (beta chain) was retrieved from a study of cytomegalovirus exposure and HLA in healthy donors. Study-wide points: A later analysis linked more than 15,000 TCR beta sequences to HLA alleles at 0.05 false discovery rate. A later analysis found common viral pathogens apparently linked to several of the most significant clusters.

PCR was performed using 60 Vbeta and 13 Jbeta primers. Sequenced by immunoSEQ multiplex PCR; TCRdb stores in-frame clones only, minus some. This table has a few hundred thousand clones, more than 60% appearing once. The CDR3 extends over 15 amino acids. The germline V gene has CDR1 MNHEY and CDR2 SVGAGI. The junction had 3 bases not matched to a gene; V was cut back by 2 bases and J by 4 bases. This clone was detected a few times. Antigen specificity is unknown. The V gene is TRBV6-5, the J gene TRBJ1-2; 11 bases match TRBD1. The sequence was obtained from a woman aged 60 to 75 in good health and CMV-seropositive. The source material was PBMCs. The CDR3 loop reads CASSYGQGAIYGYTF. The CDR3, as DNA: TGTGCCAGCAGTTACGGACAGGGGGCCATCTATGGCTACACCTTC.